A single T cell receptor (beta chain) is shown here with its context. The data derive from a study of long-term antiretroviral therapy in people with HIV. This CDR3 spans 14 amino acids. The germline V gene encodes CDR1 SEHNR and CDR2 FQNEAQ (reference sequence). The V gene lost 10 bases and the J gene lost 0 bases, with 16 bases spanning the gap. Two or more post-ART PBMC samples, plus at least one pre-ART sample, were available for each donor. Until DNA extraction, the samples held between roughly 0.9-10 million cryopreserved PBMC. Survey-level resolution applied to immunoSEQ assay v3.0. Each sample aimed for 40,000-50,000 sequenced T-cell genomes. Produced via immunoSEQ multiplex PCR; TCRdb's table is partial and in-frame only. Of about 23,000 clones in the sample, 82% are singletons; the top ten hold 4.5% to 6%.

The chain joins TRBV7-9 to TRBJ2-7, with TRBD2 as a possible D gene (5 bases). Material: unsorted PBMCs, obtained 0.3 years after starting antiretroviral therapy. This receptor was taken from a man over 45 with HIV. CDR3 bases: TGTGCCACATCAGAATTAACTAGCTCCTACGAGCAGTACTTC. It codes for CATSELTSSYEQYF. The full variable domain, rest sourced from reference TRBV7-9 and TRBJ2-7, is DTGVSQNPRHKITKRGQNVTFRCDPISEHNRLYWYRQTLGQGPEFLTYFQNEAQLEKSRLLSDRFSAERPKGSFSTLEIQRTEQGDSAMYLCATSELTSSYEQYFGPGTRLTVT.